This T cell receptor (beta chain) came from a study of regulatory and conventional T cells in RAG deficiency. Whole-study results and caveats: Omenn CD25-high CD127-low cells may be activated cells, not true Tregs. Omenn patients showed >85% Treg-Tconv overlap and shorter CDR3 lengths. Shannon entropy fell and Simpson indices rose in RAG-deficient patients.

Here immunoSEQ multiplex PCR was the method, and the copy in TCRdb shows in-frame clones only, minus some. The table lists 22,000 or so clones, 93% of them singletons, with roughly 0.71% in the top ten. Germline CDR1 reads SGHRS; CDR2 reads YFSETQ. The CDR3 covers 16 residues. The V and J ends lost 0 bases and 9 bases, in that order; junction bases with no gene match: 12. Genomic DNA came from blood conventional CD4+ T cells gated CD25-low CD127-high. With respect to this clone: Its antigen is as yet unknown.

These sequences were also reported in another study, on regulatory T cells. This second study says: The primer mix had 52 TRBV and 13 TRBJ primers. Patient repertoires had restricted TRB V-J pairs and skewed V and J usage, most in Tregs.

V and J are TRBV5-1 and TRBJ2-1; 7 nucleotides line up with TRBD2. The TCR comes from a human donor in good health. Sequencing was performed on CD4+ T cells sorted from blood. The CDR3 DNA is TGCGCCAGCAGCTTGGGCTCCGGCGGGAGTACACGTGAGCAGTTCTTC. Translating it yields CASSLGSGGSTREQFF.